The 14 T cell receptor beta chains in this list originate from one sample, sequenced in a study of blood T cell repertoires in COVID-19. The data were produced by immunoSEQ multiplex PCR, yet TCRdb's version contains in-frame clones alone and is incomplete. The sample has under 300,000 clones, 65% to 85% seen once. Sequenced input: peripheral blood. The receptors were sampled from a woman between 40 and 50 years old with active or convalescent COVID-19.

This chain uses TRBV24-1 with TRBJ2-3; tentative D call: TRBD2 (5 bases). Trimming took 2 bases from V and 2 from J, leaving 7 bases between them. Germline V CDR1 and CDR2: KGHDR, SFDVKD. The CDR3 runs 14 residues. The CDR3 sequence is CATSDSGITDTQYF. The CDR3 DNA is TGTGCCACCAGTGATTCGGGGATCACAGATACGCAGTATTTT.

This chain uses TRBV3-1 (or the pseudogene TRBV3-2) with TRBJ2-1; TRBD2 matches 12 bases. V lost 4 bases to trimming and J lost 8 bases; unmatched junction nucleotides: 9. The CDR3 totals 16 residues. Germline assignment: CDR1 LGHDT and CDR2 YNNKEL (reference sequence). The DNA of the CDR3 is TGTGCCAGCAGCCCGAACCTAGCGGGGGGGCGGGATGAGCAGTTCTTC. As protein: CASSPNLAGGRDEQFF.

The chain links TRBV4-2 to TRBJ1-2; tentatively, D is TRBD1 (5 bases). Trimming pared 0 bases from V and 7 bases from J, leaving 6 bases between. The CDR3 length is 12 residues. Looked up from germline, CDR1 is LGHNA and CDR2 is YNFKEQ. The CDR3 nucleotides read TGTGCCAGCAGCCAAGATCAGGGTGGCTACACCTTC. This encodes CASSQDQGGYTF.

This clone was seen only a few times. V and J are TRBV20-1 and TRBJ2-1; no firm D call. V was pared by 3 bases and J by 6 bases, with 6 bases between. The CDR3 runs 11 residues. CDR1 and CDR2 (germline): DFQATT, SNEGSKA (reference sequence). CDR3: CSASPGNEQFF. CDR3 nucleotides: TGCAGTGCTAGTCCGGGCAATGAGCAGTTCTTC.

The CDR3 sequence is CASSLARGDQPQHF. CDR3 DNA: TGTGCCAGCAGCTTAGCCAGGGGGGATCAGCCCCAGCATTTT. V is TRBV7-9 and J is TRBJ1-5; 7 bases are shared with TRBD1. Germline V CDR1 and CDR2: SEHNR, FQNEAQ (reference sequence). V was pared by 0 bases and J by 5 bases, with 1 base of the junction left unmatched. There are 14 residues in the CDR3.

The rearrangement joins TRBV7-2 to TRBJ1-4; unclear D gene. The CDR3 length is 17 residues. V was shortened by 4 bases and J by 3 bases, with 18 bases between the two germline ends. Germline V lookup: CDR1 SGHTA, CDR2 FQGNSA. The CDR3 sequence is CASSSITGVLSNEKLFF. In DNA, the CDR3 is TGTGCCAGCAGCTCAATAACCGGGGTCCTTTCTAATGAAAAACTGTTTTTT.

The J gene is TRBJ2-5, the V gene TRBV3-1 (or the pseudogene TRBV3-2), with 8 bases lining up with TRBD2. The junction had 16 bases not matched to a gene; V was cut back by 5 bases and J by 5 bases. From germline, CDR1 is LGHDT and CDR2 YNNKEL (reference sequence). The CDR3 has 17 residues. CDR3: CASSNRVAGTHRETQYF. CDR3 in DNA: TGTGCCAGCAGCAACCGAGTAGCGGGGACGCACCGGGAGACCCAGTACTTC.

In its sample, this clone was seen many times. Other DNA sequences in the same sample also yield this CDR3. The chain carries TRBV20-1 and TRBJ2-3; D unresolved. Trimming cost V 2 bases and J 5 bases, with 5 bases left between them. Germline loops: CDR1 DFQATT, CDR2 SNEGSKA (reference sequence). CDR3 size: 11 residues. The CDR3 bases are TGCAGTGCTAGACGAGGAGATACGCAGTATTTT. This translates into CSARRGDTQYF.

The rearrangement links TRBV30 to TRBJ2-1, with 8 positions matching TRBD2. The CDR3 has 12 residues. Germline CDR1 reads GTSNPN; CDR2 reads SVGIG (reference sequence). The CDR3 coding sequence is TGTGCACGGGGGGGGCTGTACAATGAGCAGTTCTTC. Protein: CARGGLYNEQFF. The complete variable domain, with remaining parts taken from reference TRBV30 and TRBJ2-1, reads SQTIHQWPATLVQPVGSPLSLECTVEGTSNPNLYWYRQAAGRGLQLLFYSVGIGQISSEVPQNLSASRPQDRQFILSSKKLLLSDSGFYLCARGGLYNEQFFGPGTRLTVL.

The rearrangement uses TRBV19 and TRBJ1-5; D remains ambiguous. Per germline, CDR1 LNHDA and CDR2 SQIVND (reference sequence). Trimming stripped 7 bases from V and 3 bases from J, with 10 bases between. The CDR3 has 13 residues. Here the CDR3 reads CASTGSTNQPQHF. As DNA, the CDR3 is TGTGCCAGTACGGGGAGTACCAATCAGCCCCAGCATTTT.

The chain combines TRBV23-1 with TRBJ1-2, with D tentatively TRBD1 (5 bases). TRBV23-1 has ORF status, its function being uncertain. Trimming pared 4 bases from V and 8 bases from J, leaving 20 bases between. The CDR3 has 15 residues. CDR3 DNA sequence: TGCGCCAGCAGTCGCGGGGGAAGTAGGGCGAGGGGCTACACCTTC. It yields the protein CASSRGGSRARGYTF.

The chain combines TRBV5-1 with TRBJ1-6, with 8 bases aligning to TRBD1. The CDR3 extends over 16 amino acids. V lost 1 base and J lost 8; bases outside the gene matches: 8. Germline V gives CDR1 SGHRS, CDR2 YFSETQ. The CDR3 DNA sequence: TGCGCCAGCAGCTTGCAGGGGGCGGGAGTATATTCACCCCTCCACTTT. It encodes CASSLQGAGVYSPLHF.

The J gene is TRBJ2-1, the V gene TRBV24-1; TRBD1 matches 7 bases. The length of the CDR3 is 16 residues. Germline V gene sequence: CDR1 KGHDR, CDR2 SFDVKD. V lost 4 bases and J lost 10; bases outside the gene matches: 15. CDR3 DNA sequence: TGTGCCACCAGTGACCGGACAGGCCCTAGCAGATGGGAGCAGTTCTTC. Its protein product is CATSDRTGPSRWEQFF.

This clone showed up just once. The gene calls are TRBV5-1 and TRBJ2-7, with D unresolved. The length of the CDR3 is 17 residues. V dropped 1 base and J dropped 0 bases, with 17 bases sitting between them. CDR1 is SGHRS and CDR2 is YFSETQ in the germline V gene. Written as DNA, the CDR3 is TGCGCCAGCAGCTTGTTGCCCTCCCTTCGGTCCTCCTACGAGCAGTACTTC. This gives the protein CASSLLPSLRSSYEQYF.